One and the same sample provided the 9 T cell receptor beta chains below, sequenced in a study of spatial heterogeneity in lung cancer. TCRdb reprocessed the 5' RACE reads via MiXCR and lists one record per CDR3 protein. The table lists over 13,000 distinct CDR3 sequences, 3% to 4.5% of them singletons. Regarding time point: sample taken at primary tumor resection. The specimen was normal lung tissue next to the tumor, collected at surgery. The receptors were sampled from a male donor with early-stage non-small cell lung cancer.

This clonotype was seen many times. This beta chain came through as a stray read in a library set up for alpha chains, and its size says little. The V call is TRBV10-3, the J call TRBJ2-3, with D possibly being TRBD2 (6 bases). Trimming cost V 6 bases and J 3 bases, with 16 bases left between them. Germline values: CDR1 ENHRY, CDR2 SYGVKD. This CDR3 is built from 15 residues. The CDR3 nucleotides read TGTGCCATCAGCCACCCAACCGGAGGGACAGATACGCAGTATTTT. Translated, it gives CAISHPTGGTDTQYF.

This clonotype was recorded many times. The library was designed around alpha chains, so this beta chain is a stray read whose abundance carries little weight. The CDR3 here is CASSRTGWSYGYTF. For the CDR3, the DNA is TGTGCCAGCAGCCGGACAGGGTGGAGCTATGGCTACACCTTC. The chain carries TRBV14 and TRBJ1-2, with TRBD1 matching 8 bases. V lost 4 bases and J lost 4; bases outside the gene matches: 5. Germline V CDR1 and CDR2: SGHDN, FVKESK. The CDR3 sequence is 14 residues long.

In its sample, this clonotype was seen many times. For a library built for alpha chains, this beta chain is a stray read; little rests on its size. CDR3 in amino acids: CASSGEQGAYEQYF. The CDR3 bases are TGTGCCAGCTCCGGTGAACAGGGGGCCTACGAGCAGTACTTC. This chain links TRBV12-3 or TRBV12-4 with TRBJ2-7; 8 bases align to TRBD1. V gave up 8 bases and J gave up 2 bases; unmatched junction bases: 8. The CDR3 contains 14 residues.

This clonotype was seen many times. Because this beta chain is a stray read in a library intended to capture alpha chains, its abundance should not be given much weight. The V gene is TRBV27, the J gene TRBJ2-3; the match to TRBD2 covers 12 bases. This CDR3 comprises 22 residues. Losses at the gene ends were 4 bases for V and 1 base for J; bases not matched to a gene: 21. Germline loops: CDR1 MNHEY, CDR2 SMNVEV (reference sequence). This CDR3 reads CASSSGTSGLVGSSRGTDTQYF. DNA of the CDR3: TGTGCCAGCAGTTCAGGGACTAGCGGGTTGGTAGGCTCCTCTAGGGGCACAGATACGCAGTATTTT.

This clonotype was counted ten times or more. In a library made to pick up alpha chains, this beta chain is a stray read with a size that means little. The genes are TRBV5-1 and TRBJ2-5; TRBD1 agrees at 10 bases. Looked up from germline, CDR1 is SGHRS and CDR2 is YFSETQ. V lost 4 bases to trimming and J lost 1 base; unmatched junction nucleotides: 10. There are 17 residues in the CDR3. Written as DNA, the CDR3 is TGCGCCAGCAGCCTACTCCGGGACAGGGGACGCCAAGAGACCCAGTACTTC. The encoded protein is CASSLLRDRGRQETQYF.

This clonotype was seen repeatedly, ten times or more. The library was prepared for alpha chains; this beta chain is a stray read, so its frequency means little. The genes are TRBV3-1 and TRBJ1-6; no firm D call. Trimming removed 1 base at V and 14 bases at J, with 6 bases between. Germline V gives CDR1 LGHDT, CDR2 YNNKEL (reference sequence). The CDR3 totals 11 residues. The CDR3 DNA reads TGTGCCAGCAGCCAAGCAGGAGCCCTCCACTTT. Its translation is CASSQAGALHF.

The table lists this clonotype with many counts. This beta chain was picked up by a library intended for alpha chains and is off target, so its count carries little meaning. The chain recombines TRBV2 with TRBJ2-7, with TRBD1 matching over 10 bases. Germline V gene data show CDR1 as SNHLY and CDR2 as FYNNEI. The CDR3 extends over 12 amino acids. V lost 11 bases and J lost 2; bases outside the gene matches: 3. CDR3 sequence: CAGGQGPYEQYF. CDR3 nucleotide sequence: TGTGCCGGGGGACAGGGGCCCTACGAGCAGTACTTC.

This clonotype appeared many times. A library prepared for alpha chains yielded this beta chain as an off-target read; its size is of little meaning. The J gene is TRBJ1-2, the V gene TRBV13, with a possible D match to TRBD1 (5 bases). This CDR3 is built from 14 residues. V dropped 2 bases and J dropped 4 bases, with 11 bases sitting between them. Germline V CDR1 and CDR2: PRHDT, FYEKMQ (reference sequence). Here the CDR3 reads CASSLQGRGYGYTF. CDR3 DNA sequence: TGTGCCAGCAGCTTACAGGGTCGGGGCTATGGCTACACCTTC.

There are many counts of this clonotype. The library was built for alpha chains, so this beta chain is an off-target read and its size means little. V gene TRBV20-1 combines with J gene TRBJ1-5; D not certain. Looked up from germline, CDR1 is DFQATT and CDR2 is SNEGSKA (reference sequence). This CDR3 is built from 12 residues. Trimming cost V 5 bases and J 2 bases, with 7 bases left between them. CDR3 nucleotides: TGCAGTGCTTTAAGGGGCAATCAGCCCCAGCATTTT. It translates to CSALRGNQPQHF.